This TCR beta chain was captured in a study of blood T cell repertoires in COVID-19. Study details: COVID-19 samples from acute and convalescent phases originated in the United States, Italy and Spain.

Per the authors' pipeline: Nucleated cell number was recorded as an estimate derived from reference gene primer amplification. TCRdb's table, derived via immunoSEQ multiplex PCR, lists solely in-frame clones and lacks some. V and J calls plus clone size are reproduced from that table; the DNA served to infer D and trimming. The sample comprises some 43,000 clones, over 70% of which are singletons, and over 4% rests with the top ten. The V gene lost 8 bases and the J gene lost 8 bases, with 19 bases spanning the gap. This CDR3 has 14 amino acids. Germline lookup yields CDR1 LNHDA and CDR2 SQIVND (reference sequence).

The source is a human donor in a cohort sampled during active COVID-19. The chain recombines TRBV19 with TRBJ2-1; perhaps TRBD2 as D (5 bases). What was sequenced was peripheral blood. CDR3 residues: CASAGGSFIHEQFF. The CDR3 DNA follows: TGTGCCAGTGCTGGAGGTTCGTTCATCCATGAGCAGTTCTTC.